This entry lists 27 T cell receptor beta chains sequenced from one sample in a study of shared clonotypes between healthy human individuals. Using immunoSEQ multiplex PCR, the repertoire was profiled, and TCRdb retains in-frame clones only, with some absent. This table holds more than 1,200,000 clones, less than 99% found once. Sequenced sample: naive CD4+ T cells sorted from blood. Subset specified: CD45RA+ positively selected. These receptors all come from a young man in good health.

V is TRBV10-2 and J is TRBJ1-1; perhaps TRBD1 as D (5 bases). Looked up from germline, CDR1 is WSHSY and CDR2 is SAAADI. V lost 2 bases to trimming and J lost 3 bases, with 16 bases between them. This CDR3 region has 16 residues. The CDR3 coding sequence is TGCGCCAGCAGTGAGCCAGGTAGGGGCGCGGACACTGAAGCTTTCTTT. Translation gives CASSEPGRGADTEAFF.

Comment on this clone: This sample also contains other DNA sequences that code for the same CDR3. The chain couples TRBV5-1 to TRBJ2-5; the D is unclear. The CDR3 extends over 14 amino acids. The germline gives CDR1 SGHRS, CDR2 YFSETQ. V lost 0 bases to trimming and J lost 2 bases, with 8 bases between them. This CDR3 is CASSLGQPQETQYF. CDR3 nucleotides: TGCGCCAGCAGCTTGGGGCAGCCGCAAGAGACCCAGTACTTC.

The chain uses TRBV5-1 and TRBJ1-2; D ambiguous. From germline, CDR1 is SGHRS and CDR2 YFSETQ. V lost 0 bases and J lost 4, with 10 bases in between. The CDR3 covers 14 residues. The CDR3 DNA reads TGCGCCAGCAGCTTGGGCCCGGAAAGCTATGGCTACACCTTC. It encodes CASSLGPESYGYTF.

The chain is built from TRBV7-9 and TRBJ1-1; 8 nucleotides align to TRBD1. Looked up from germline, CDR1 is SEHNR and CDR2 is FQNEAQ (reference sequence). The ends lost 5 bases at V and 5 bases at J; junction bases unmatched: 10. This CDR3 contains 15 residues. The CDR3 DNA follows: TGTGCCAGCAGCATCTCGGGACAGGCGATAACTGAAGCTTTCTTT. This encodes CASSISGQAITEAFF. Looking up the rest from reference TRBV7-9 and TRBJ1-1 gives the full variable domain: DTGVSQNPRHKITKRGQNVTFRCDPISEHNRLYWYRQTLGQGPEFLTYFQNEAQLEKSRLLSDRFSAERPKGSFSTLEIQRTEQGDSAMYLCASSISGQAITEAFFGQGTRLTVV.

The chain recombines TRBV2 with TRBJ1-5; D not certain. Germline V gives CDR1 SNHLY, CDR2 FYNNEI. V was pared by 8 bases and J by 6 bases, with 14 bases between. The CDR3 is 13 residues long. CDR3 amino acids: CASGFEGAQPQHF. The CDR3 DNA sequence: TGTGCCAGCGGCTTTGAGGGCGCTCAGCCCCAGCATTTT.

This clone was seen a single time. Additional DNA sequences in this sample encode the identical CDR3. The chain is built from TRBV7-2 and TRBJ2-1, with D possibly being TRBD2 (5 bases). The V gene's germline CDR1 is SGHTA and CDR2 FQGNSA. Trimming removed 0 bases from V and 4 bases from J, with 10 bases in between. The CDR3 loop spans 15 amino acids. The CDR3 region is CASSLAAGQYNEQFF. The CDR3 DNA sequence: TGTGCCAGCAGCTTAGCGGCGGGCCAGTACAATGAGCAGTTCTTC.

The chain combines TRBV5-4 with TRBJ1-1; the match to TRBD1 covers 7 bases. Germline CDR1 SGHNT, CDR2 YYREEE (reference sequence). CDR3 size: 17 residues. Germline trimming cut 5 bases from V and 0 bases from J; bases unmatched to any gene: 13. This CDR3 is CASSPDRSTPMNTEAFF. In DNA, the CDR3 is TGTGCCAGCAGTCCGGACAGGAGTACTCCTATGAACACTGAAGCTTTCTTT.

The J gene is TRBJ1-2, the V gene TRBV5-6, with 7 bases matching TRBD1. V dropped 2 bases and J dropped 4; count of bases not matched to a gene: 5. In germline, CDR1 is SGHDT, CDR2 YYEEEE. The CDR3 extends over 14 amino acids. CDR3: CASSFSGTVYGYTF. As DNA, the CDR3 is TGTGCCAGCAGCTTTAGTGGGACAGTCTATGGCTACACCTTC.

This clone has a handful of counts. The chain employs TRBV5-1 and TRBJ2-7; D uncertain. Germline lookup yields CDR1 SGHRS and CDR2 YFSETQ. This CDR3 is built from 12 residues. The germline V and J ends were trimmed by 3 bases and 2 bases, with 6 bases remaining between them. The CDR3 nucleotides are TGCGCCAGCAGCTCCGGACCCTACGAGCAGTACTTC. Encoded protein: CASSSGPYEQYF.

Here the CDR3 reads CASSLEGARRNEKLFF. The CDR3 nucleotides read TGTGCCAGCAGCTTGGAAGGGGCGAGGAGAAATGAAAAACTGTTTTTT. The rearrangement uses TRBV5-8 and TRBJ1-4; tentatively, D is TRBD1 (5 bases). Germline values: CDR1 SGHTS, CDR2 YDEGEE. CDR3 size: 16 residues. Trimming removed 0 bases at V and 5 bases at J, with 14 bases between.

This chain uses TRBV7-9 with TRBJ2-3; unclear D gene. Per the germline V gene, CDR1 is SEHNR and CDR2 is FQNEAQ (reference sequence). Trimming shortened V by 7 bases and J by 2 bases, and 1 base separated the two germline ends. CDR3 length equals 10 residues. The CDR3 loop is CASTTDTQYF. The CDR3 nucleotides are TGTGCCAGCACCACAGATACGCAGTATTTT.

The CDR3 coding sequence is TGTGCCAGCACCCAAGGAAGGAGCGGGGGAGGGAATGAGCAGTTCTTC. This translates into CASTQGRSGGGNEQFF. The chain uses TRBV18 and TRBJ2-1; 8 positions agree with TRBD2. The CDR3 contains 16 residues. Looked up from germline, CDR1 is KGHSH and CDR2 is LQKENI. Trimming cost V 8 bases and J 7 bases; bases outside gene matches: 16. Using reference TRBV18 and TRBJ2-1 for the parts outside the CDR3, the full variable domain is NAGVMQNPRHLVRRRGQEARLRCSPMKGHSHVYWYRQLPEEGLKFMVYLQKENIIDESGMPKERFSAEFPKEGPSILRIQQVVRGDSAAYFCASTQGRSGGGNEQFFGPGTRLTVL.

The CDR3 DNA sequence: TGTGCCAGCAGTCTCGGGACAGGGGGGTTATCGGCCAAAAACATTCAGTACTTC. It is translated as CASSLGTGGLSAKNIQYF. The J gene is TRBJ2-4, the V gene TRBV28; 11 positions agree with TRBD1. Germline CDR1 is MDHEN and CDR2 is SYDVKM. J gave up 1 base and V 5 bases, and 10 bases lay outside the gene matches. The CDR3 is made up of 18 amino acids.

The chain has TRBV5-1 and TRBJ2-7; TRBD1 aligns across 7 bases. Trimming removed 0 bases from V and 0 bases from J; junction bases left unmatched: 6. CDR1 and CDR2 from the germline V gene are SGHRS and YFSETQ. The CDR3 is made up of 16 amino acids. The CDR3 loop reads CASSLGGGAFSYEQYF. CDR3 DNA sequence: TGCGCCAGCAGCTTGGGAGGGGGCGCGTTCTCCTACGAGCAGTACTTC.

CDR3 protein: CASGVYEQYF. The CDR3 DNA sequence: TGTGCCAGCGGGGTCTACGAGCAGTACTTC. V is TRBV2 and J is TRBJ2-7; D call uncertain. V was pared by 8 bases and J by 3 bases, with 5 bases between. Germline V gene lookup returns CDR1 SNHLY and CDR2 FYNNEI. The CDR3 runs to 10 residues.

The chain employs TRBV7-6 and TRBJ2-5, with 7 bases aligning to TRBD2. Germline V gene data show CDR1 as SGHVS and CDR2 as FNYEAQ. The CDR3 covers 15 residues. Germline trimming cut 2 bases from V and 4 bases from J; bases unmatched to any gene: 7. Here the CDR3 DNA reads TGTGCCAGCAGCTTATTCGGGGGAGGGGTAGAGACCCAGTACTTC. Translation: CASSLFGGGVETQYF.

The V gene is TRBV7-9, the J gene TRBJ1-1; tentative D call: TRBD1 (5 bases). The V end lost 5 bases, the J end lost 1 base, and 8 bases lay between the germline ends. The CDR3 runs 13 residues. Germline V gene lookup returns CDR1 SEHNR and CDR2 FQNEAQ (reference sequence). In nucleotides, the CDR3 is TGTGCCAGCAGCGTGCAGGGGAACACTGAAGCTTTCTTT. The encoded protein is CASSVQGNTEAFF.

The chain combines TRBV7-2 with TRBJ2-3; D not certain. CDR3 length: 14 amino acids. Between the trimmed V and J ends, which lost 5 bases and 0 bases, there was a span of 9 bases. Germline V lookup: CDR1 SGHTA, CDR2 FQGNSA. The CDR3 reads CASSKPRSTDTQYF. DNA for the CDR3: TGTGCCAGCAGCAAACCCCGAAGCACAGATACGCAGTATTTT. The full variable domain, in which reference TRBV7-2 and TRBJ2-3 provide the parts outside the CDR3, is GAGVSQSPSNKVTEKGKDVELRCDPISGHTALYWYRQSLGQGLEFLIYFQGNSAPDKSGLPSDRFSAERTGGSVSTLTIQRTQQEDSAVYLCASSKPRSTDTQYFGPGTRLTVL.

V gene TRBV4-3 combines with J gene TRBJ2-4; 7 bases match TRBD2. Germline trimming cut 0 bases from V and 12 bases from J; bases unmatched to any gene: 8. The CDR3 is 14 residues long. The germline CDR1 and CDR2 sequences are LGHNA and YSLEER. CDR3 residues: CASSQDPRLAAQYF. CDR3 DNA: TGCGCCAGCAGCCAAGATCCTCGACTAGCAGCTCAGTACTTC.

The gene calls are TRBV5-1 and TRBJ2-7; the match to TRBD1 covers 7 bases. Trimming took 6 bases from V and 6 from J; bases not matched to a gene: 18. The CDR3 runs to 16 residues. Germline V gene sequence: CDR1 SGHRS, CDR2 YFSETQ. The CDR3 sequence is CASNQNTWTGLSEQYF. CDR3 sequence (DNA): TGCGCCAGCAACCAAAATACGTGGACAGGACTTAGCGAGCAGTACTTC. The whole variable domain, filled in from reference TRBV5-1 and TRBJ2-7, reads KAGVTQTPRYLIKTRGQQVTLSCSPISGHRSVSWYQQTPGQGLQFLFEYFSETQRNKGNFPGRFSGRQFSNSRSEMNVSTLELGDSALYLCASNQNTWTGLSEQYFGPGTRLTVT.

V and J are TRBV5-6 and TRBJ2-1; D gene ambiguous. V was cut by 0 bases and J by 5 bases, with 18 bases left in between. The CDR3 is 17 amino acids. Germline V gives CDR1 SGHDT, CDR2 YYEEEE. The chain's CDR3 is CASSLGARPTTHNEQFF. CDR3 nucleotides: TGTGCCAGCAGCTTGGGAGCAAGGCCAACCACCCACAATGAGCAGTTCTTC.

The chain is built from TRBV18 and TRBJ2-7; 7 bases align to TRBD1. Per germline, CDR1 KGHSH and CDR2 LQKENI. J lost 0 bases, V lost 5 bases, and 7 bases had no gene match. The CDR3 extends over 15 amino acids. The CDR3 DNA sequence: TGTGCCAGCTCAGAGGACAGGAGAAGCTCCTACGAGCAGTACTTC. Amino acids: CASSEDRRSSYEQYF.

The chain is built from TRBV7-2 and TRBJ2-2; 10 bases fit TRBD2. Germline V gene lookup returns CDR1 SGHTA and CDR2 FQGNSA. The CDR3 extends over 13 amino acids. V was clipped by 7 bases and J by 7 bases; unmatched bases: 3. The CDR3 is CTSIVAGGGELFF. CDR3 coding DNA: TGTACCAGCATTGTAGCGGGAGGCGGGGAGCTGTTTTTT.

The chain employs TRBV2 and TRBJ1-1; D gene ambiguous. Trimming cost V 6 bases and J 10 bases, with 15 bases left between them. The CDR3 contains 12 residues. Germline loops: CDR1 SNHLY, CDR2 FYNNEI. The CDR3 here is CASRADWDLAFF. CDR3 sequence (DNA): TGTGCCAGCAGAGCTGACTGGGATTTAGCTTTCTTT.

In this sample, this clone turned up once. The chain has TRBV7-9 and TRBJ1-4, with 10 nucleotides matching TRBD1. The germline V gene encodes CDR1 SEHNR and CDR2 FQNEAQ (reference sequence). The J segment lost 0 bases and the V segment lost 8 bases, leaving 0 bases of the junction unmatched. The CDR3 extends over 14 amino acids. CDR3 protein: CASGQGATNEKLFF. DNA of the CDR3: TGTGCCAGCGGACAGGGGGCAACTAATGAAAAACTGTTTTTT.

V gene TRBV10-3 combines with J gene TRBJ2-3; D ambiguous. There are 16 residues in the CDR3. The germline CDR1 and CDR2 sequences are ENHRY and SYGVKD. Trimming pared 6 bases from V and 0 bases from J, leaving 16 bases between. The CDR3 DNA sequence: TGTGCCATCAGGACGGCAGCCCCTACTAGCACAGATACGCAGTATTTT. It codes for CAIRTAAPTSTDTQYF.

The V gene is TRBV7-2, the J gene TRBJ2-1; D is unclear. V gave up 5 bases and J gave up 0 bases, with 14 bases separating them. Germline V gives CDR1 SGHTA, CDR2 FQGNSA. This CDR3 region has 16 residues. The CDR3: CASSPFGRSSYNEQFF. The CDR3, as DNA: TGTGCCAGCAGCCCGTTTGGGCGGAGCTCCTACAATGAGCAGTTCTTC.